This TCR beta chain is drawn from a study of cytomegalovirus exposure and HLA in healthy donors. Both 60 Vbeta primers and 13 Jbeta primers went into the PCR. Data came from immunoSEQ multiplex PCR; TCRdb stores just in-frame clones and leaves some out. Of almost 95,000 clones detected, approximately 70% appear once; the ten largest clones hold more than 2.5%. The CDR3 covers 14 residues. Trimming cost V 7 bases and J 2 bases; bases outside gene matches: 5. Germline V gene data show CDR1 as LNHDA and CDR2 as SQIVND (reference sequence). This sequence joins TRBV19 and TRBJ1-5, with 7 positions matching TRBD1. Input material: PBMCs. The clonotype was recovered from a man aged 50-59 years in good health and CMV-seronegative. In DNA, the CDR3 is TGTGCCAGTAAACTCGACAGGGGCAATCAGCCCCAGCATTTT. This translates into CASKLDRGNQPQHF.